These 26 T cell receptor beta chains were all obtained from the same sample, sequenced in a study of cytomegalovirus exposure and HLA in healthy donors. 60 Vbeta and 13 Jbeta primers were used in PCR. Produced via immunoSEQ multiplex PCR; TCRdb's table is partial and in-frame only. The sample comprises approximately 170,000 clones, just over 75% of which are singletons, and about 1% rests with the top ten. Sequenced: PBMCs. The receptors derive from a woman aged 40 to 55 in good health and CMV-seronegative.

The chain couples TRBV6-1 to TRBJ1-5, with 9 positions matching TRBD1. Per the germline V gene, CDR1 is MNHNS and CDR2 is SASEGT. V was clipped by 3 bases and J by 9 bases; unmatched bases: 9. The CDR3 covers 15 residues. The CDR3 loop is CASSEWTGDRGPQHF. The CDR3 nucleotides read TGTGCCAGCAGTGAGTGGACAGGGGACCGGGGGCCCCAGCATTTT.

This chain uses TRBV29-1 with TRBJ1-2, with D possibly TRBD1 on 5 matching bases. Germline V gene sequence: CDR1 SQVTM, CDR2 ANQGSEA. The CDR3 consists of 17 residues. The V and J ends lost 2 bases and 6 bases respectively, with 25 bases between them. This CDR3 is CSVETLGGGTGFDGYTF. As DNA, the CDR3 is TGCAGCGTTGAAACGCTGGGGGGTGGAACTGGATTCGATGGCTACACCTTC.

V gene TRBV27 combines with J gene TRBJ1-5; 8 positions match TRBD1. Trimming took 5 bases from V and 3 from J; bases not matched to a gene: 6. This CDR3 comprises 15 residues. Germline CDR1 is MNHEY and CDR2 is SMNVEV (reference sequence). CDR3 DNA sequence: TGTGCCAGCAGTGACGGGACAGGATCCAATCAGCCCCAGCATTTT. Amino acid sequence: CASSDGTGSNQPQHF.

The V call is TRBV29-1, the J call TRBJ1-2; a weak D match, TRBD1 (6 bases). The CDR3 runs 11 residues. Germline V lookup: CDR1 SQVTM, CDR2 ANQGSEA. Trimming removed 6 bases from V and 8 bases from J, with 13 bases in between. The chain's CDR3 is CSVRNRDGYTF. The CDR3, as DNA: TGCAGCGTCCGCAACAGGGACGGCTACACCTTC.

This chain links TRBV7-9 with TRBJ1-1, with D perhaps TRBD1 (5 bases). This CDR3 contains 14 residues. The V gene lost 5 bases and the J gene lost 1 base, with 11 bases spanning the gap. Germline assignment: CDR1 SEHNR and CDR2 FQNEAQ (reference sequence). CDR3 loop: CASSLQDTNTEAFF. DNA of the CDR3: TGTGCCAGCAGCCTACAGGACACGAACACTGAAGCTTTCTTT.

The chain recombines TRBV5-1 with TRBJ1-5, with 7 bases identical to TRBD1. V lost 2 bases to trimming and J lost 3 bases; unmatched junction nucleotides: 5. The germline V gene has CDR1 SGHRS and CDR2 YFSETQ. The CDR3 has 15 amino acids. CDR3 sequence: CASSLMTGNNQPQHF. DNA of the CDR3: TGCGCCAGCAGCTTAATGACAGGGAACAATCAGCCCCAGCATTTT.

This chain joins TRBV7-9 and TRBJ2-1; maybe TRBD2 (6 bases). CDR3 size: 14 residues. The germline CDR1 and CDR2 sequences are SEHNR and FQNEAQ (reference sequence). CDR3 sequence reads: CVYGPGESANEQFF. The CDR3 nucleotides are TGTGTCTACGGGCCGGGAGAGTCCGCCAATGAGCAGTTCTTC. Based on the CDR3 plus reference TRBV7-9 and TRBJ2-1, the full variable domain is DTGVSQNPRHKITKRGQNVTFRCDPISEHNRLYWYRQTLGQGPEFLTYFQNEAQLEKSRLLSDRFSAERPKGSFSTLEIQRTEQGDSAMYLCVYGPGESANEQFFGPGTRLTVL.

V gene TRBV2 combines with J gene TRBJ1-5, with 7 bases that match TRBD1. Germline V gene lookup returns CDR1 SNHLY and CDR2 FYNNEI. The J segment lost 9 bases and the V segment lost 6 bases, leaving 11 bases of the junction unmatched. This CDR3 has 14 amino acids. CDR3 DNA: TGTGCCAGCAGCGCGTCAGGGGGTGGGAGGCCCCAGCATTTT. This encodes CASSASGGGRPQHF.

In DNA, the CDR3 is TGTGCCAGCAGTGTCGGGACAGGGGGCGGGCAGCCCCAGCATTTT. It encodes CASSVGTGGGQPQHF. The rearrangement links TRBV2 to TRBJ1-5; 12 nucleotides agree with TRBD1. Germline-derived CDR1 and CDR2 are SNHLY and FYNNEI. The V and J ends lost 4 bases and 7 bases, in that order; junction bases with no gene match: 5. The CDR3 totals 15 residues.

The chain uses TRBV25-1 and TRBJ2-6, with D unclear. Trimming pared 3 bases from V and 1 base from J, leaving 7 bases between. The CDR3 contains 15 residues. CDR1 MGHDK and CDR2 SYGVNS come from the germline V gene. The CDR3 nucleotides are TGTGCCAGCAGTGAGTGGAGATCTGGGGCCAACGTCCTGACTTTC. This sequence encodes CASSEWRSGANVLTF.

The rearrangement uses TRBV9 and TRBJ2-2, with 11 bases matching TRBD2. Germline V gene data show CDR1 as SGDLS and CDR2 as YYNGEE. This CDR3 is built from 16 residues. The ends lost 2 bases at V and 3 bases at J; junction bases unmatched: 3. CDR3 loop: CASSVSGRGDTGELFF. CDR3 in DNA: TGTGCCAGCAGCGTTAGCGGGAGGGGGGACACCGGGGAGCTGTTTTTT.

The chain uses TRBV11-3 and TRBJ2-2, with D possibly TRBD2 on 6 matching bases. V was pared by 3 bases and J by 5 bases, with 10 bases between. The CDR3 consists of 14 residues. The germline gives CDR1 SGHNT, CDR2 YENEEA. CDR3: CASSFLGGTGELFF. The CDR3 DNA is TGTGCCAGCAGCTTTCTCGGGGGAACCGGGGAGCTGTTTTTT.

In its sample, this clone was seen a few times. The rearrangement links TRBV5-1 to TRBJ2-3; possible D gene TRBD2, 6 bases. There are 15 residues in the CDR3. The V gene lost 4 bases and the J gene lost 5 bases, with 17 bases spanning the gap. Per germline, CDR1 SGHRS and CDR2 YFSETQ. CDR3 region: CASSLEVGGLDTQYF. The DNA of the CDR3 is TGCGCCAGCAGCCTGGAGGTGGGAGGACTAGATACGCAGTATTTT.

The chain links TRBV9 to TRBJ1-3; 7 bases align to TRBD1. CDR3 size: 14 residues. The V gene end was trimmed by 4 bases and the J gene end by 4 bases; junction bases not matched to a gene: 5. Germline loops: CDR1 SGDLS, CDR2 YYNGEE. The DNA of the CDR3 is TGTGCCAGCAGCCCCCGGGACAGCGGAAACACCATATATTTT. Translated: CASSPRDSGNTIYF.

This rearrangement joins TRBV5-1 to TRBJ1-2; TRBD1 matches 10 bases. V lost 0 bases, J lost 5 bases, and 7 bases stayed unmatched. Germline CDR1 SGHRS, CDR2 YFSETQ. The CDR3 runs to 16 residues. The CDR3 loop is CASSLEGQGSGYGYTF. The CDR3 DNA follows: TGCGCCAGCAGCTTGGAGGGACAGGGGTCGGGGTATGGCTACACCTTC.

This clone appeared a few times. CDR3 coding DNA: TGTGCCAGCAGCCGGTCAACTAATGAAAAACTGTTTTTT. Amino acids: CASSRSTNEKLFF. V and J are TRBV9 and TRBJ1-4; D uncertain. With 4 bases removed from V and 0 bases from J, the gap between germline ends came to 4 bases. This CDR3 spans 13 amino acids. Germline V gene data show CDR1 as SGDLS and CDR2 as YYNGEE.

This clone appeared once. The CDR3 region is CASSLAGEDTEAFF. The CDR3 bases are TGCGCCAGCAGCTTGGCCGGGGAGGACACTGAAGCTTTCTTT. The gene calls are TRBV5-1 and TRBJ1-1, with D unresolved. Germline CDR1 reads SGHRS; CDR2 reads YFSETQ. This CDR3 comprises 14 residues. The V and J ends lost 0 bases and 3 bases respectively, with 9 bases between them.

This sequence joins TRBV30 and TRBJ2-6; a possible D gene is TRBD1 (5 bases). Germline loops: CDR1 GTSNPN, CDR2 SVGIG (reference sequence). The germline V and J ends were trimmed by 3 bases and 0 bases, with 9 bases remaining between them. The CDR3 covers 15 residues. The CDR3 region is CAWSADNSGANVLTF. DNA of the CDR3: TGTGCCTGGAGCGCGGACAACTCTGGGGCCAACGTCCTGACTTTC.

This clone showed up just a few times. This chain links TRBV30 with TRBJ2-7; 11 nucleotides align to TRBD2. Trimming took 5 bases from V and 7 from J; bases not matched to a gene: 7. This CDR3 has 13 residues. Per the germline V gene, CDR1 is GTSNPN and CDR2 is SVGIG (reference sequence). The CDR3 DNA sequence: TGTGCCTGGGGCCTAGCGGGAGGCCAAGAGCAGTACTTC. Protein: CAWGLAGGQEQYF.

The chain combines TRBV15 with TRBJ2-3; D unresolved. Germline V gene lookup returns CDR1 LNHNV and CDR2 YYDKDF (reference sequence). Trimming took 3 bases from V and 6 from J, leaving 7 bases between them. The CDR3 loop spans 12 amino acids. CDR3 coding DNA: TGTGCCACCAGCAGTAATGTGGATACGCAGTATTTT. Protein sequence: CATSSNVDTQYF.

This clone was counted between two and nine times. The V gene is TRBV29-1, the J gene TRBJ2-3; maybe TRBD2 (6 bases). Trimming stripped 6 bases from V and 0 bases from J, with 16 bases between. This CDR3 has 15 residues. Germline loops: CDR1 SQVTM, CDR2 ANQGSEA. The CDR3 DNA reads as TGCAGCGTCCGTCCGATAGCGGACAGCACAGATACGCAGTATTTT. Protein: CSVRPIADSTDTQYF.

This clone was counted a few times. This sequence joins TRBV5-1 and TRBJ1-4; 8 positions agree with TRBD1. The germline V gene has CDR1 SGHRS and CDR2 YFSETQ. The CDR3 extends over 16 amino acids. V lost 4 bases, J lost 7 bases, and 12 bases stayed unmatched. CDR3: CASSRGQGVPTEKLFF. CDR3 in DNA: TGCGCCAGCAGCCGAGGACAGGGAGTACCTACTGAAAAACTGTTTTTT.

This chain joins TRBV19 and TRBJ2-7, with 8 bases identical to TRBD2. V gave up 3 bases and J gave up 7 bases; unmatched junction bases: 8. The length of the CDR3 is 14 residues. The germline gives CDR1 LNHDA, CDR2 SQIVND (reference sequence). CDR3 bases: TGTGCCAGTAGTATTGGAGGGGGACTAGGAGAGCAGTACTTC. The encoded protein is CASSIGGGLGEQYF.

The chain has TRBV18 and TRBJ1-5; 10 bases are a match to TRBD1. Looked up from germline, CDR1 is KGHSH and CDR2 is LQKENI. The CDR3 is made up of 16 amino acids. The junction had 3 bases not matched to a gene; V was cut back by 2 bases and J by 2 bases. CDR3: CASSPTGTGGNQPQHF. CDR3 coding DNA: TGTGCCAGCTCACCAACCGGGACAGGGGGCAATCAGCCCCAGCATTTT.

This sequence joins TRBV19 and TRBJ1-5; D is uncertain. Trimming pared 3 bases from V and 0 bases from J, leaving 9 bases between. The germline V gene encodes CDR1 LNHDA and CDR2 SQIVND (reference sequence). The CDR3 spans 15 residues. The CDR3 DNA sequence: TGTGCCAGTAGTATCTTCCCTTATAGCAATCAGCCCCAGCATTTT. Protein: CASSIFPYSNQPQHF.

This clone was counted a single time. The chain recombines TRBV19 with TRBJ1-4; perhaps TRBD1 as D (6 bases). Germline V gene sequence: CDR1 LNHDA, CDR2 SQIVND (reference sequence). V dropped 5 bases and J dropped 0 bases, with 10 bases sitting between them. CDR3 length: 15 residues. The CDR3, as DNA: TGTGCCAGTAGTTACAGGGCTGCAACTAATGAAAAACTGTTTTTT. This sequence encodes CASSYRAATNEKLFF.